The rows below give T cell receptor beta chains drawn from one sample of a study of immune evolution from preneoplasia to lung adenocarcinoma. Assay: immunoSEQ multiplex PCR; the TCRdb copy retains only in-frame clones and omits some. Among 9,600 or so clones listed, around 80% were seen once. The sequenced sample was FFPE lung adenocarcinoma in situ tissue. These receptors all stem from a person aged 60-79 years with lung adenocarcinoma. CDR3s include the opening cysteine and the closing phenylalanine or tryptophan. The order of the fields is CDR3 protein, CDR3 DNA, V gene, D gene, CDR3 length, J gene, clone size. D genes are given only for firm matches. Some rows have no size entry. The others give once, few or many, or a class for an expanded clone.

CDR3 protein: CASSDEGRGGYTF
CDR3 DNA: TGTGCCAGCAGTGACGAGGGACGGGGTGGCTACACCTTC
V gene: TRBV2
D gene: NA
CDR3 length: 13
J gene: TRBJ1-2
clone size: few

CDR3 protein: CASSPDRTFYGYTF
CDR3 DNA: TGTGCCAGCAGCCCCGACAGGACTTTCTATGGCTACACCTTC
V gene: TRBV7-2
D gene: NA
CDR3 length: 14
J gene: TRBJ1-2
clone size: NA

CDR3 protein: CASSQDHGGGANVLTF
CDR3 DNA: TGTGCCAGCAGCCAAGATCATGGAGGTGGGGCCAACGTCCTGACTTTC
V gene: TRBV14
D gene: NA
CDR3 length: 16
J gene: TRBJ2-6
clone size: NA

CDR3 protein: CATSRDRRPPLHF
CDR3 DNA: TGTGCCACCAGCAGAGATAGGAGACCACCCCTCCACTTT
V gene: TRBV15
D gene: NA
CDR3 length: 13
J gene: TRBJ1-6
clone size: once

CDR3 protein: CASSESQGVGEAFF
CDR3 DNA: TGTGCCAGCAGTGAATCACAGGGGGTCGGTGAAGCTTTCTTT
V gene: TRBV6-1
D gene: TRBD1
CDR3 length: 14
J gene: TRBJ1-1
clone size: NA

CDR3 protein: CASSDNRDTEAFF
CDR3 DNA: TGTGCCAGCAGCGATAATCGGGACACTGAAGCTTTCTTT
V gene: TRBV9
D gene: NA
CDR3 length: 13
J gene: TRBJ1-1
clone size: NA

CDR3 protein: CASSMINGLAKNIQYF
CDR3 DNA: TGTGCCAGTAGTATGATCAACGGACTAGCCAAAAACATTCAGTACTTC
V gene: TRBV19
D gene: NA
CDR3 length: 16
J gene: TRBJ2-4
clone size: NA

CDR3 protein: CASSPVMPTGGWETQYF
CDR3 DNA: TGTGCCAGCTCCCCAGTTATGCCGACAGGGGGCTGGGAGACCCAGTACTTC
V gene: TRBV18
D gene: TRBD1
CDR3 length: 17
J gene: TRBJ2-5
clone size: NA

CDR3 protein: CAIRKTGVNTEAFF
CDR3 DNA: TGTGCCATCAGAAAGACAGGGGTGAACACTGAAGCTTTCTTT
V gene: TRBV10-3
D gene: TRBD1
CDR3 length: 14
J gene: TRBJ1-1
clone size: NA

CDR3 protein: CTSSTGTSGGNEQFF
CDR3 DNA: TGTACCAGCTCAACCGGGACTAGCGGGGGGAATGAGCAGTTCTTC
V gene: TRBV18
D gene: TRBD2
CDR3 length: 15
J gene: TRBJ2-1
clone size: NA

CDR3 protein: CASSPGMITDTQYF
CDR3 DNA: TGTGCCAGCTCACCTGGAATGATCACAGATACGCAGTATTTT
V gene: TRBV18
D gene: NA
CDR3 length: 14
J gene: TRBJ2-3
clone size: NA

CDR3 protein: CATSRDQGTYEQYF
CDR3 DNA: TGTGCCACCAGCAGAGATCAGGGGACCTACGAGCAGTACTTC
V gene: TRBV15
D gene: NA
CDR3 length: 14
J gene: TRBJ2-7
clone size: NA

CDR3 protein: CASSGFDSMNTEAFF
CDR3 DNA: TGTGCCAGCAGCGGATTCGACAGTATGAACACTGAAGCTTTCTTT
V gene: TRBV5-4
D gene: NA
CDR3 length: 15
J gene: TRBJ1-1
clone size: NA

CDR3 protein: CASSRGLVGTDTQYF
CDR3 DNA: TGTGCCAGTAGTAGAGGACTAGTCGGCACAGATACGCAGTATTTT
V gene: TRBV19
D gene: TRBD2
CDR3 length: 15
J gene: TRBJ2-3
clone size: NA

CDR3 protein: CASSLALSKETQYF
CDR3 DNA: TGTGCCAGCAGCCTTGCTCTATCAAAAGAGACCCAGTACTTC
V gene: TRBV7-2
D gene: NA
CDR3 length: 14
J gene: TRBJ2-5
clone size: NA

CDR3 protein: CASRATGGGDNSPLHF
CDR3 DNA: TGTGCCAGCAGAGCAACAGGGGGCGGTGATAATTCACCCCTCCACTTT
V gene: TRBV7-9
D gene: TRBD1
CDR3 length: 16
J gene: TRBJ1-6
clone size: few

CDR3 protein: CASSGLGNTGELFF
CDR3 DNA: TGTGCCAGCAGTGGTTTGGGGAACACCGGGGAGCTGTTTTTT
V gene: TRBV25-1
D gene: NA
CDR3 length: 14
J gene: TRBJ2-2
clone size: NA

CDR3 protein: CASSRQGRFGYGYTF
CDR3 DNA: TGTGCCAGCAGCCGACAGGGTCGATTCGGCTATGGCTACACCTTC
V gene: TRBV6-5
D gene: TRBD1
CDR3 length: 15
J gene: TRBJ1-2
clone size: NA

CDR3 protein: CASSFEQPNSPLHF
CDR3 DNA: TGTGCCAGCAGCTTTGAGCAGCCCAATTCACCCCTCCACTTT
V gene: TRBV11-2
D gene: NA
CDR3 length: 14
J gene: TRBJ1-6
clone size: few

CDR3 protein: CASSRDYGYTF
CDR3 DNA: TGTGCCAGCAGCCGTGACTATGGCTACACCTTC
V gene: TRBV9
D gene: NA
CDR3 length: 11
J gene: TRBJ1-2
clone size: NA

CDR3 protein: CATLAAGARTEAFF
CDR3 DNA: TGTGCCACCTTGGCCGCGGGGGCGCGCACTGAAGCTTTCTTT
V gene: TRBV10-3
D gene: NA
CDR3 length: 14
J gene: TRBJ1-1
clone size: NA

CDR3 protein: CASSPLARWYEQYF
CDR3 DNA: TGTGCCAGCAGCCCCTTGGCCCGGTGGTACGAGCAGTACTTC
V gene: TRBV6-5
D gene: NA
CDR3 length: 14
J gene: TRBJ2-7
clone size: medium-sized

CDR3 protein: CASSAGYNSPLHF
CDR3 DNA: TGTGCCAGCAGTGCCGGGTATAATTCACCCCTCCACTTT
V gene: TRBV7-3
D gene: NA
CDR3 length: 13
J gene: TRBJ1-6
clone size: NA

CDR3 protein: CASSSGTGNTGELFF
CDR3 DNA: TGTGCCAGCAGTTCCGGGACAGGGAACACCGGGGAGCTGTTTTTT
V gene: TRBV6-4
D gene: TRBD1
CDR3 length: 15
J gene: TRBJ2-2
clone size: NA

CDR3 protein: CATSRRGRVGNYGYTF
CDR3 DNA: TGTGCCACCAGCAGAAGGGGCCGAGTCGGTAACTATGGCTACACCTTC
V gene: TRBV15
D gene: NA
CDR3 length: 16
J gene: TRBJ1-2
clone size: NA

CDR3 protein: CASSFAGQGNEQFF
CDR3 DNA: TGTGCTAGCAGCTTTGCCGGACAGGGCAATGAGCAGTTCTTC
V gene: TRBV7-7
D gene: TRBD1
CDR3 length: 14
J gene: TRBJ2-1
clone size: NA

CDR3 protein: CASSPPTGQGLIANYGYTF
CDR3 DNA: TGTGCCAGCTCACCACCGACGGGACAGGGGTTAATAGCTAACTATGGCTACACCTTC
V gene: TRBV18
D gene: TRBD1
CDR3 length: 19
J gene: TRBJ1-2
clone size: NA

CDR3 protein: CASSPTPGHLYTDTQYF
CDR3 DNA: TGTGCCAGCAGCCCCACACCTGGACACCTATACACAGATACGCAGTATTTT
V gene: TRBV28
D gene: NA
CDR3 length: 17
J gene: TRBJ2-3
clone size: few

CDR3 protein: CASSPTGSQETQYF
CDR3 DNA: TGTGCCAGCTCACCGACAGGGAGTCAAGAGACCCAGTACTTC
V gene: TRBV18
D gene: TRBD1
CDR3 length: 14
J gene: TRBJ2-5
clone size: NA

CDR3 protein: CASSIGWGGGQPQHF
CDR3 DNA: TGTGCCAGTAGTATAGGATGGGGCGGTGGCCAGCCCCAGCATTTT
V gene: TRBV19
D gene: NA
CDR3 length: 15
J gene: TRBJ1-5
clone size: NA

CDR3 protein: CASSTRGGRTDTQYF
CDR3 DNA: TGTGCCAGCAGCACCCGCGGCGGACGCACAGATACGCAGTATTTT
V gene: TRBV13
D gene: NA
CDR3 length: 15
J gene: TRBJ2-3
clone size: large

CDR3 protein: CAISDLGSGNSPLHF
CDR3 DNA: TGTGCCATCAGTGACTTGGGGTCAGGTAATTCACCCCTCCACTTT
V gene: TRBV10-3
D gene: NA
CDR3 length: 15
J gene: TRBJ1-6
clone size: NA

CDR3 protein: CATLRGGDYGYTF
CDR3 DNA: TGTGCCACCCTCCGGGGTGGGGACTATGGCTACACCTTC
V gene: TRBV10-3
D gene: NA
CDR3 length: 13
J gene: TRBJ1-2
clone size: NA

CDR3 protein: CARSLDRGLRNEQYF
CDR3 DNA: TGTGCCAGAAGCCTGGACAGGGGGCTCAGGAACGAGCAGTACTTC
V gene: TRBV5-3
D gene: TRBD1
CDR3 length: 15
J gene: TRBJ2-7
clone size: NA

CDR3 protein: CAGGRGGRGNTIYF
CDR3 DNA: TGTGCCGGGGGCCGCGGGGGACGTGGAAACACCATATATTTT
V gene: TRBV13
D gene: NA
CDR3 length: 14
J gene: TRBJ1-3
clone size: NA

CDR3 protein: CASTTAGENTIYF
CDR3 DNA: TGTGCCAGCACCACCGCGGGCGAAAACACCATATATTTT
V gene: TRBV6-1
D gene: NA
CDR3 length: 13
J gene: TRBJ1-3
clone size: NA

CDR3 protein: CATSRDVTGVDEQFF
CDR3 DNA: TGTGCCACCAGCAGAGATGTCACAGGGGTTGATGAGCAGTTCTTC
V gene: TRBV15
D gene: TRBD1
CDR3 length: 15
J gene: TRBJ2-1
clone size: NA

CDR3 protein: CASSPAGTGVNQPQHF
CDR3 DNA: TGTGCCAGCTCACCCGCGGGGACAGGGGTCAATCAGCCCCAGCATTTT
V gene: TRBV18
D gene: TRBD1
CDR3 length: 16
J gene: TRBJ1-5
clone size: NA

CDR3 protein: CASSLESVGNTGELFF
CDR3 DNA: TGCGCCAGCAGCTTGGAATCGGTTGGGAACACCGGGGAGCTGTTTTTT
V gene: TRBV5-1
D gene: NA
CDR3 length: 16
J gene: TRBJ2-2
clone size: NA

CDR3 protein: CASSPSGAIYEQYF
CDR3 DNA: TGTGCCAGCAGCCCTAGCGGGGCGATCTACGAGCAGTACTTC
V gene: TRBV7-3
D gene: TRBD2
CDR3 length: 14
J gene: TRBJ2-7
clone size: NA

CDR3 protein: CASSQDAVKTGELFF
CDR3 DNA: TGCGCCAGCAGCCAAGATGCGGTGAAGACCGGGGAGCTGTTTTTT
V gene: TRBV4-1
D gene: NA
CDR3 length: 15
J gene: TRBJ2-2
clone size: NA